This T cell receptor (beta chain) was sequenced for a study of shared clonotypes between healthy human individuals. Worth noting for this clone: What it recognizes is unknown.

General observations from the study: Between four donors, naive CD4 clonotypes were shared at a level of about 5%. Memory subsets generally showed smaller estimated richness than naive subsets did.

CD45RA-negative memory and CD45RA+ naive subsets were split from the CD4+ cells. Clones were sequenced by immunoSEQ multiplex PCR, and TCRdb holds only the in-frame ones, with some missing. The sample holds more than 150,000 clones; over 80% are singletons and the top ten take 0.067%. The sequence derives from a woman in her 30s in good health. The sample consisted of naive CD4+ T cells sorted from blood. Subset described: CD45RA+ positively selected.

CDR3 coding DNA: TGTGCCAGCAGCTCCCGGGACAACTATCTCCGGGAAGGTCCCGAGCAGTACTTC. It is translated as CASSSRDNYLREGPEQYF. V usage is TRBV7-2 and J usage is TRBJ2-5; possible D gene TRBD1, 6 bases. The closer fit of TRBJ2-7 to the DNA end suggests the J call may be wrong. The CDR3 has 18 residues. Germline V gene sequence: CDR1 SGHTA, CDR2 FQGNSA.